Presented here are 27 T cell receptor beta chains from one specimen sequenced in a study of blood T cells in healthy people across ages. PCR was performed a second time for roughly 7 to 11 cycles using a sample-barcoded 5' primer and a J-beta primer mix. One entry per CDR3 protein results from TCRdb running MiXCR on the 5' RACE reads. The sample holds roughly 1,500,000 distinct CDR3 sequences, almost 35% seen once. Sample: blood. Receptors originate from a woman younger than 45 in good health.

The chain couples TRBV30 to TRBJ1-2, with unresolved D. Deletions cut 7 bases from V and 5 bases from J, with 20 bases between. The germline V gene encodes CDR1 GTSNPN and CDR2 SVGIG (reference sequence). The CDR3 is 14 amino acids. CDR3 DNA: TGTGCCTCAAAACCTAACATGGCAGTTTATGGCTACACCTTC. Amino acids: CASKPNMAVYGYTF.

This rearrangement joins TRBV27 to TRBJ1-6; 8 nucleotides line up with TRBD1. Germline V gene sequence: CDR1 MNHEY, CDR2 SMNVEV (reference sequence). This CDR3 comprises 15 residues. V shed 7 bases and J 3 bases; nucleotides not matched to a gene: 5. CDR3 amino acids: CASTLGQGYNSPLHF. The CDR3 DNA reads TGTGCCAGCACTCTAGGACAGGGCTATAATTCACCCCTCCACTTT.

At least ten counts were recorded for this clonotype. The chain uses TRBV5-5 and TRBJ2-1; D gene unclear. V shed 4 bases and J shed 8 bases, with 13 bases lying between them. CDR1 is SGHKS, CDR2 YYEKEE, per germline (reference sequence). The CDR3 consists of 13 residues. The CDR3: CASSLQEYYEQFF. CDR3 sequence (DNA): TGTGCCAGCAGCCTCCAGGAATATTATGAGCAGTTCTTC.

In DNA, the CDR3 is TGCAGTGCTAGAATGGGGAGCTCTGGGGCCAACGTCCTGACTTTC. As protein: CSARMGSSGANVLTF. The chain recombines TRBV20-1 with TRBJ2-6, with D perhaps TRBD2 (5 bases). The CDR3 spans 15 residues. With 2 bases removed from V and 0 bases from J, the gap between germline ends came to 8 bases. Germline assignment: CDR1 DFQATT and CDR2 SNEGSKA (reference sequence).

Concerning this clonotype: The junction shows a germline mismatch at one end, possibly a read error. The chain couples TRBV4-1 to TRBJ2-3; 14 positions match TRBD2. Per germline, CDR1 MGHRA and CDR2 YSYEKL. This CDR3 is 17 amino acids long. Written as DNA, the CDR3 is TGCGCCAGCAGCCAAGGACTAGCGGGGGGGGCCACAGATGCGCAGTATTTT. Translated, it gives CASSQGLAGGATDAQYF.

The DNA for the CDR3 is TGCAGCGTGGCGGGACAGGACTCAACTCAGCCCCAGCATTTT. This encodes CSVAGQDSTQPQHF. The gene calls are TRBV29-1 and TRBJ1-5; the match to TRBD1 covers 8 bases. Germline CDR1 is SQVTM and CDR2 is ANQGSEA. This CDR3 is 14 amino acids long. J gave up 6 bases and V 6 bases, and 10 bases lay outside the gene matches.

This chain connects TRBV10-3 to TRBJ2-3; D remains unclear. Germline V gene sequence: CDR1 ENHRY, CDR2 SYGVKD. The V end was cut by 2 bases, the J end by 4 bases, with 16 bases between. The CDR3 is made up of 16 amino acids. The CDR3 loop is CAISEGYLGAADTQYF. The CDR3 DNA reads TGTGCCATCAGTGAGGGGTACTTAGGCGCAGCAGATACGCAGTATTTT.

This clonotype showed up just a few times. In DNA form, the CDR3 reads TGTGCCAGTAGTCCCCGACAGGCATCGGATACGCAGTATTTT. Translation gives CASSPRQASDTQYF. This chain links TRBV19 with TRBJ2-3; D might be TRBD1 (6 bases). Trimming removed 5 bases at V and 6 bases at J, with 15 bases between. CDR1 is LNHDA and CDR2 is SQIVND in the germline V gene (reference sequence). The CDR3 is 14 residues long.

CDR3 in amino acids: CASSSVGGGHGYTF. CDR3 in DNA: TGTGCCAGCAGCTCGGTTGGGGGCGGACATGGCTACACCTTC. The chain carries TRBV5-5 and TRBJ1-2; TRBD1 might be the D (6 bases). V was cut by 3 bases and J by 6 bases, with 15 bases left in between. This CDR3 is 14 amino acids long. Germline CDR1 reads SGHKS; CDR2 reads YYEKEE (reference sequence).

This clonotype was seen more than once but under ten times. The rearrangement links TRBV5-1 to TRBJ2-5, with D possibly being TRBD1 (6 bases). The CDR3 runs to 15 residues. Germline CDR1 SGHRS, CDR2 YFSETQ. V lost 2 bases to trimming and J lost 4 bases, with 15 bases between them. The CDR3 loop is CASSLQGGGAETQYF. In DNA form, the CDR3 reads TGCGCCAGCAGCTTACAGGGTGGCGGAGCAGAGACCCAGTACTTC.

To note about this clonotype: Since a much larger clone is just one base distant, this may be a read error. The rearrangement joins TRBV27 to TRBJ1-6, with D tentatively TRBD1 (5 bases). CDR1 and CDR2 from the germline V gene are MNHEY and SMNVEV (reference sequence). CDR3 size: 15 residues. CDR3 in amino acids: CAGRIDSSYNSPLHF. CDR3 nucleotides: TGTGCCGGCAGGATAGACAGCTCCTATAATTCACCCCTCCACTTT.

A few counts support this clonotype. The chain combines TRBV20-1 with TRBJ2-1, with D maybe TRBD2 (6 bases). The CDR3 sequence is 16 residues long. V shed 6 bases and J shed 0 bases, with 18 bases lying between them. CDR1 DFQATT and CDR2 SNEGSKA come from the germline V gene (reference sequence). Here the CDR3 DNA reads TGCAGTGCGCGACTAGGAACCCTAAGCTCCTACAATGAGCAGTTCTTC. Amino acids: CSARLGTLSSYNEQFF.

This clonotype appeared a few times. This chain joins TRBV3-1 and TRBJ2-1; TRBD2 agrees at 8 bases. With V trimmed by 1 base and J by 10 bases, 6 bases remained unmatched. The germline V gene has CDR1 LGHDT and CDR2 YNNKEL (reference sequence). CDR3 size: 14 residues. CDR3 in amino acids: CASSQAAGAREQFF. CDR3 in DNA: TGTGCCAGCAGCCAAGCAGCGGGGGCCCGGGAGCAGTTCTTC.

A few counts support this clonotype. The chain carries TRBV15 and TRBJ2-7; D may match TRBD1 or TRBD2 (6 bases each). The germline V gene has CDR1 LNHNV and CDR2 YYDKDF (reference sequence). There are 15 residues in the CDR3. Trimming cost V 0 bases and J 10 bases, with 19 bases left between them. This chain's CDR3 is CATSRDRASGGEQYF. In DNA form, the CDR3 reads TGTGCCACCAGCAGAGATAGGGCGTCCGGGGGCGAACAGTACTTC.

The chain recombines TRBV6-6 with TRBJ2-5; 10 bases align to TRBD2. Germline values: CDR1 MNHNY, CDR2 SVGAGI (reference sequence). CDR3 length: 16 residues. J was trimmed by 2 bases and V by 6 bases; bases with no gene match: 9. CDR3: CASRGGDSGGQETQYF. DNA for the CDR3: TGTGCCAGCAGAGGTGGTGATAGCGGGGGGCAAGAGACCCAGTACTTC.

To note about this clonotype: A single base separates this from a much larger clone, so it may be a read error. The gene calls are TRBV2 and TRBJ1-5, with D unclear. Between the trimmed V and J ends, which lost 7 bases and 3 bases, there was a span of 10 bases. There are 13 residues in the CDR3. Germline V gene lookup returns CDR1 SNHLY and CDR2 FYNNEI. CDR3 in DNA: TGTGCCAGCACTCCAGTCATCAATCAGCCCCAGCATTTT. Translation gives CASTPVINQPQHF.

The chain couples TRBV7-9 to TRBJ2-3; D gene uncertain. This CDR3 is 14 amino acids long. The germline gives CDR1 SEHNR, CDR2 FQNEAQ (reference sequence). The ends were cut back, 3 bases at V and 5 bases at J, with 12 bases in the middle. For the CDR3, the DNA is TGTGCCAGCAGCTTGCTCATCCTGGGAGATACGCAGTATTTT. As protein: CASSLLILGDTQYF.

Only a few counts were recorded for this clonotype. The chain recombines TRBV6-5 with TRBJ1-1, with a weak D call TRBD1 (5 bases). Germline-derived CDR1 and CDR2 are MNHEY and SVGAGI. V dropped 6 bases and J dropped 5 bases, with 16 bases sitting between them. The CDR3 has 14 amino acids. The CDR3 is CASRYSGTGTEAFF. The DNA for the CDR3 is TGTGCCAGCAGGTATTCCGGGACGGGGACTGAAGCTTTCTTT.

This rearrangement joins TRBV7-3 to TRBJ2-3; perhaps TRBD2 as D (7 bases). Trimming removed 5 bases from V and 4 bases from J, with 16 bases in between. This CDR3 spans 15 amino acids. Germline CDR1 SGHTA, CDR2 FQGTGA. CDR3 nucleotides: TGTGCCAGCAGCCCACGGCGGGGGCAGTCAGATACGCAGTATTTT. Protein: CASSPRRGQSDTQYF.

The CDR3 DNA follows: TGCAGTGCTAGAGATTTGGCGGTGGAGTACTTC. This translates into CSARDLAVEYF. The chain links TRBV20-1 to TRBJ2-7; D call uncertain. Germline assignment: CDR1 DFQATT and CDR2 SNEGSKA (reference sequence). The CDR3 runs 11 residues. The V end lost 0 bases, the J end lost 11 bases, and 11 bases lay between the germline ends.

As concerns this clonotype: At one of its ends the junction is not consistent with the germline gene, which may arise from a read error. The V and J genes are TRBV6-6 and TRBJ1-4; the D gene is possibly TRBD1 (5 bases). The germline V gene encodes CDR1 MNHNY and CDR2 SVGAGI (reference sequence). The CDR3 is made up of 15 amino acids. CDR3 coding DNA: TGTGCCGGCAGTTACCCAGACAGAGCTAATGAAAAACTGTTTTTT. This translates into CAGSYPDRANEKLFF.

This clonotype occurred many times. The CDR3, as DNA: TGCAGCGCCTACGACCAAAATGGCATCTCCTACGAGCAGTACTTC. Its protein product is CSAYDQNGISYEQYF. This chain joins TRBV29-1 and TRBJ2-7; D not resolved. The V gene lost 7 bases and the J gene lost 0 bases, with 19 bases spanning the gap. Germline lookup yields CDR1 SQVTM and CDR2 ANQGSEA. The CDR3 consists of 15 residues.

The chain carries TRBV3-1 and TRBJ1-6; D possibly corresponds to TRBD1 (5 bases). Germline CDR1 LGHDT, CDR2 YNNKEL (reference sequence). V lost 4 bases, J lost 8 bases, and 12 bases lay in between. The length of the CDR3 is 14 residues. CDR3 loop: CASSRGTLDSPLHF. As DNA, the CDR3 is TGTGCCAGCAGCCGCGGGACCTTAGATTCACCCCTCCACTTT.

The chain joins TRBV28 to TRBJ2-4, with 8 positions matching TRBD1. Near its end, the DNA agrees better with TRBJ2-5, so the J call may be wrong. Per the germline V gene, CDR1 is MDHEN and CDR2 is SYDVKM. The CDR3 consists of 16 residues. This CDR3 reads CASSSWNGQGEETQYF. The CDR3 nucleotides read TGTGCCAGCAGTTCCTGGAATGGACAGGGTGAAGAGACCCAGTACTTC.

This clonotype was counted between two and nine times. This chain connects TRBV9 to TRBJ2-1; 9 bases agree with TRBD1. V lost 4 bases and J lost 5; bases outside the gene matches: 10. CDR1 is SGDLS and CDR2 is YYNGEE in the germline V gene. CDR3 size: 16 residues. CDR3 loop: CASSSRMGQGNNEQFF. The CDR3 nucleotides read TGTGCCAGCAGCTCCCGTATGGGACAGGGAAACAATGAGCAGTTCTTC.

This chain links TRBV2 with TRBJ1-5; a possible D gene is TRBD1 (5 bases). Trimming pared 4 bases from V and 5 bases from J, leaving 12 bases between. Germline V gene lookup returns CDR1 SNHLY and CDR2 FYNNEI. This CDR3 contains 14 residues. CDR3 sequence reads: CASSVWGTDQPQHF. CDR3 DNA: TGTGCCAGCAGTGTATGGGGGACCGATCAGCCCCAGCATTTT.

This chain links TRBV24-1 with TRBJ2-5, with D possibly TRBD2 on 7 matching bases. This CDR3 has 16 residues. The V gene lost 2 bases and the J gene lost 4 bases, with 16 bases spanning the gap. CDR1 is KGHDR and CDR2 is SFDVKD in the germline V gene. Written as DNA, the CDR3 is TGTGCCACCAGTGATTACCCCGGGGGGCGAGGAGAGACCCAGTACTTC. Its protein is CATSDYPGGRGETQYF.